Detailed here is one T cell receptor (beta chain). As yet, its antigen is unknown. The PCR contained 60 Vbeta and 13 Jbeta primers. The data were produced by immunoSEQ multiplex PCR, yet TCRdb's version contains in-frame clones alone and is incomplete. The sample includes roughly 200,000 clones, about three quarters of them seen just once. The entry originates in a study of cytomegalovirus exposure and HLA in healthy donors. Regarding the study as a whole: As was reported, the HLA-A and HLA-B alleles of most subjects were accurately predicted from TCR beta sequences. Overall, approximately 150 TCR beta chains were annotated as cytomegalovirus-associated. A later analysis linked a missense variant in DCLRE1C to the trimming of TCR beta V and J genes.

The CDR3 has 15 amino acids. Germline assignment: CDR1 SGHAT and CDR2 FQNNGV. V lost 4 bases to trimming and J lost 2 bases, with 9 bases between them. This receptor was obtained from a woman aged 60 to 75 in good health and CMV-seropositive. This sequence joins TRBV11-2 and TRBJ2-6, with unresolved D. The sample comprised PBMCs. The CDR3 loop reads CASSSRSAGANVLTF. The CDR3 DNA reads TGTGCCAGCAGCTCCCGGTCTGCTGGGGCCAACGTCCTGACTTTC.